This T cell receptor beta chain was obtained from a study of Ad26.COV2.S vaccination and SARS-CoV-2 variants. The CDR3 runs to 14 residues. V was trimmed by 3 bases and J by 4 bases, leaving 9 bases between them. Germline V lookup: CDR1 MNHEY, CDR2 SMNVEV (reference sequence). Treatment denoted: around 19 received Ad26.COV2.S at low or high dose, single or two shots; roughly five received placebo; per-sample allocation not given. Specimen acquisition occurred on day 63 following the initial vaccine or placebo injection. This table comes from immunoSEQ multiplex PCR, and its TCRdb copy is limited to in-frame clones, with some not included. The sample carries about 330,000 clones, 85% to 90% recorded once.

V usage is TRBV27 and J usage is TRBJ1-4; D is unclear. This specimen consisted of peripheral blood, obtained in a trial of Ad26.COV2.S vaccine versus placebo. This clonotype originated in a person between 18 and 65 years old who received the Ad26.COV2.S COVID-19 vaccine or a placebo. The CDR3 loop reads CASSFVGNNEKLFF. CDR3 coding DNA: TGTGCCAGCAGTTTTGTAGGAAATAATGAAAAACTGTTTTTT.